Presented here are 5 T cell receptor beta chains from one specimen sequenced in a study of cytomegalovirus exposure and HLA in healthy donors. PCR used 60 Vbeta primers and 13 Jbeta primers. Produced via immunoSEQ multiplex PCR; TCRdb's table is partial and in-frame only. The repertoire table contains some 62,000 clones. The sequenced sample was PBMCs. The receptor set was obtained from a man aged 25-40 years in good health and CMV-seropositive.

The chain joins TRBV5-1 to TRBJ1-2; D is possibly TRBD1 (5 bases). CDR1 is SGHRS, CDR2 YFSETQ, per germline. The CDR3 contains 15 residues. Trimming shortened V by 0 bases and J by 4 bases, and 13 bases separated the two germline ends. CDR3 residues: CASSLAGAGGYGYTF. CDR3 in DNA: TGCGCCAGCAGCTTGGCCGGGGCCGGGGGCTATGGCTACACCTTC.

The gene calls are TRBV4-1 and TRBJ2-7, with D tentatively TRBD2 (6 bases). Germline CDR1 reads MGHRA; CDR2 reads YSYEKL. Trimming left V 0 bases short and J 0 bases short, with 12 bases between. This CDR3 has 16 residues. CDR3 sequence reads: CASSQDPGLSSYEQYF. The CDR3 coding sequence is TGCGCCAGCAGCCAAGACCCGGGACTGAGCTCCTACGAGCAGTACTTC.

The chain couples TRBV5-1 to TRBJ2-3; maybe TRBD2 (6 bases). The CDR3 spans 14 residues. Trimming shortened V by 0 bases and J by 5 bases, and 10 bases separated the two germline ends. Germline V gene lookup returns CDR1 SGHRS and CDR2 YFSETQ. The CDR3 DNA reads TGCGCCAGCAGCTTGGAACGGGGGATAGATACGCAGTATTTT. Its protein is CASSLERGIDTQYF.

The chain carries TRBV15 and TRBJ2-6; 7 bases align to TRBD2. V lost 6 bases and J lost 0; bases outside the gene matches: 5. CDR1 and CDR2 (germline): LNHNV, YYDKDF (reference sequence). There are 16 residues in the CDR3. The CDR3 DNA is TGTGCCACCAGTGGGGGGGTGGGCTCTGGGGCCAACGTCCTGACTTTC. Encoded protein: CATSGGVGSGANVLTF.

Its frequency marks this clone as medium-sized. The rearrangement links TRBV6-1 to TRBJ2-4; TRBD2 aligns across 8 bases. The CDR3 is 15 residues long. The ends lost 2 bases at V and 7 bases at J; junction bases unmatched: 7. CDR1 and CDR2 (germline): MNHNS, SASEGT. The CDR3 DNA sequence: TGTGCCAGCAGTGAACTGGCGGGGGGAAGTAACATTCAGTACTTC. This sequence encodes CASSELAGGSNIQYF.